The entry below gives a single T cell receptor (beta chain) sequence along with its context. What it binds is not known. The data were taken from a study of T cell repertoires in cytomegalovirus infection. Study-level background: TCR beta signatures that were public indicated CMV infection and matching HLA type. Whole-study results and caveats: CMV-specific TCR beta clonotypes restricted by HLA-C were the ones dominating the ex vivo response.

V dropped 1 base and J dropped 3; count of bases not matched to a gene: 2. This CDR3 is built from 15 residues. Germline V lookup: CDR1 LGHNA, CDR2 YSLEER. TCRdb passed the reads through MiXCR, listing each CDR3 protein once. The sample has some 240,000 distinct CDR3 sequences, approximately 15% seen once; the top ten hold around half. The receptor was isolated from a human donor in good health (CMV status not recorded). Some clones in this sample may be carry-over from other donors' samples. The J gene is TRBJ2-1, the V gene TRBV4-3; 8 nucleotides agree with TRBD1. The sequencing sample was made of CD8+ T cells from PBMCs. CDR3 protein: CASSQGTGSYNEQFF. In DNA form, the CDR3 reads TGCGCCAGCAGCCAAGGGACAGGGAGCTACAATGAGCAGTTCTTC.